This TCR beta chain was identified in a study of blood T cells in healthy people across ages. Background on the study: About one barcoded beta molecule per two T cells came from capture by template switching. Whole-study results and caveats: The diversity estimates, figures obtained from one million T cells, were considered underestimates.

Turning to this clonotype: Its antigen is as yet unknown.

Through a sample-barcoded 5' primer and a J-beta primer mix, a second PCR was run for roughly 6 to 12 cycles. Every cDNA molecule bore a tag from a template-switch adaptor containing 12 random nucleotides. There were at least 3 million CDR3-containing paired-end reads obtained from each sample. TCRdb re-analysed the 5' RACE reads in MiXCR, keeping a single row per CDR3 protein. The data contain more than 650,000 distinct CDR3 sequences, about a fifth of them singletons. The CDR3 runs 14 residues. Germline CDR1 reads LGHDT; CDR2 reads YNNKEL (reference sequence). The V end lost 3 bases, the J end lost 0 bases, and 8 bases lay between the germline ends.

The sequencing sample was made of blood. The TCR comes from a man aged 65 to 79 in good health. The chain uses TRBV3-1 and TRBJ1-1; D uncertain. The CDR3 nucleotides are TGTGCCAGCAGCCATCCCCTAGTGAACACTGAAGCTTTCTTT. It translates to CASSHPLVNTEAFF.